The rows below give T cell receptor beta chains drawn from one sample of a study of cytomegalovirus exposure and HLA in healthy donors. TCRdb keeps only in-frame clones here, not all; method: immunoSEQ multiplex PCR. The sample lists around 110,000 clones; 65% to 90% were seen once. The source material was PBMCs. Receptors originate from a woman aged 30 to 39 in good health and CMV-seronegative. The CDR3 runs from the conserved cysteine through the conserved F or W. Each record gives: clone size, V gene, J gene, D gene, CDR3 protein, CDR3 DNA. D genes are given only for firm matches. The size entry is marked missing in some rows and otherwise reads once, few, many or a size class.

-	TRBV6-5	TRBJ2-5	TRBD2	CASSWTSGQETQYF	TGTGCCAGCAGTTGGACTAGCGGCCAAGAGACCCAGTACTTC
-	TRBV5-1	TRBJ2-5	-	CASSPGLGETQYF	TGCGCCAGCAGCCCGGGACTGGGGGAGACCCAGTACTTC
-	TRBV7-9	TRBJ1-1	-	CASSLQPRGMVTNTEAFF	TGTGCCAGCAGCTTACAGCCACGGGGGATGGTGACTAACACTGAAGCTTTCTTT
-	TRBV19	TRBJ2-7	-	CASSMGLSYEQYF	TGTGCCAGTAGTATGGGACTTTCCTACGAGCAGTACTTC
-	TRBV7-2	TRBJ2-7	TRBD2	CASSFGGTSASYEQYF	TGTGCCAGCAGCTTCGGCGGGACTAGCGCTTCCTACGAGCAGTACTTC
-	TRBV2	TRBJ2-1	-	CASTGTSGYNEQFF	TGTGCCAGCACTGGAACGTCGGGGTACAATGAGCAGTTCTTC
-	TRBV7-9	TRBJ2-1	-	CASSLQVLLSEQFF	TGTGCCAGCAGCTTACAGGTGTTATTATCTGAGCAGTTCTTC
-	TRBV7-3	TRBJ2-5	TRBD2	CASSSSGTYQETQYF	TGTGCCAGCAGCTCTAGCGGCACGTACCAAGAGACCCAGTACTTC
-	TRBV18	TRBJ2-6	-	CASSPQTLGTGANVLTF	TGTGCCAGCTCACCTCAGACCCTGGGCACTGGGGCCAACGTCCTGACTTTC
few	TRBV11-3	TRBJ2-3	TRBD2	CASSPGGGPTDTQYF	TGTGCCAGCAGCCCGGGGGGGGGACCCACAGATACGCAGTATTTT
-	TRBV6-6	TRBJ1-4	-	CASSYSGGSNEKLFF	TGTGCCAGCAGTTACTCCGGAGGTTCTAATGAAAAACTGTTTTTT
-	TRBV19	TRBJ1-1	-	CASTGEAEAFF	TGTGCCAGTACGGGGGAAGCTGAAGCTTTCTTT
-	TRBV19	TRBJ2-7	-	CASSLSNSEQYF	TGTGCCAGTAGCCTAAGTAATTCCGAGCAGTACTTC
-	TRBV28	TRBJ2-2	TRBD1	CASSFFVGKTGGTGELFF	TGTGCCAGCAGTTTCTTTGTGGGCAAGACAGGGGGCACCGGGGAGCTGTTTTTT
-	TRBV6-4	TRBJ2-1	TRBD1	CASSYAGTGFGGNEQFF	TGTGCCAGCAGCTATGCCGGGACAGGGTTCGGGGGCAATGAGCAGTTCTTC
-	TRBV2	TRBJ2-7	TRBD2	CASRVAGVYEQYF	TGTGCCAGCAGGGTAGCGGGAGTCTACGAGCAGTACTTC
-	TRBV4-2	TRBJ2-3	TRBD2	CASSSSGGGAPVRTDTQYF	TGTGCCAGCTCCTCGTCGGGGGGTGGGGCGCCGGTACGCACAGATACGCAGTATTTT
few	TRBV28	TRBJ2-1	-	CASSLAGAVRSYNEQFF	TGTGCCAGCAGCTTGGCGGGGGCAGTTAGATCCTACAATGAGCAGTTCTTC
once	TRBV5-1	TRBJ2-1	-	CASSENSGNEQFF	TGCGCCAGCAGCGAAAATAGCGGCAATGAGCAGTTCTTC
-	TRBV6-5	TRBJ2-5	TRBD2	CASRSSGTETQYF	TGTGCCAGCAGATCGAGCGGGACGGAGACCCAGTACTTC
-	TRBV28	TRBJ1-5	-	CASTRPESNQPQHF	TGTGCCAGCACTAGGCCAGAAAGCAATCAGCCCCAGCATTTT
-	TRBV7-7	TRBJ2-2	TRBD2	CASSLGEGNGELFF	TGTGCCAGCAGCTTAGGGGAGGGAAACGGGGAGCTGTTTTTT
few	TRBV11-2	TRBJ2-1	-	CASSPGTGYNEQFF	TGTGCCAGCAGCCCTGGGACTGGCTACAATGAGCAGTTCTTC